These 20 T cell receptor beta chains were all obtained from the same sample, sequenced in a study of OX40 agonist ivuxolimab in advanced cancers. TCRdb's copy holds only in-frame clones and misses some; the assay was immunoSEQ multiplex PCR. The sample contains roughly 33,000 clones, roughly 84% of which appear only once. Sequences were derived from CD4+ or CD8+ T cells sorted from blood, sampled in a trial of the OX40 agonist ivuxolimab. These receptors all stem from an adult with an advanced solid tumor such as melanoma, head and neck, liver or kidney cancer.

The table lists this clone with a few counts. This chain joins TRBV6-6 and TRBJ2-6; D perhaps matches TRBD2 (5 bases). The CDR3 consists of 16 residues. V lost 11 bases and J lost 1, with 18 bases in between. The germline gives CDR1 MNHNY, CDR2 SVGAGI (reference sequence). The DNA for the CDR3 is TGTGCCGTTAGGGCGGGCCATCCTTCTGGGGCCAACGTCCTGACTTTC. Translation: CAVRAGHPSGANVLTF.

The rearrangement uses TRBV14 and TRBJ2-1; tentatively, D is TRBD1 (5 bases). V lost 0 bases to trimming and J lost 9 bases, with 21 bases between them. The CDR3 consists of 17 residues. In germline, CDR1 is SGHDN, CDR2 FVKESK. The CDR3 here is CASSQERTARQSTEQFF. The CDR3 DNA follows: TGTGCCAGCAGCCAAGAGCGGACCGCGCGACAGTCCACTGAGCAGTTCTTC.

The chain carries TRBV15 and TRBJ1-2; possible D gene TRBD1, 5 bases. V was cut by 0 bases and J by 14 bases, with 22 bases left in between. The CDR3 has 15 residues. CDR1 and CDR2 (germline): LNHNV, YYDKDF (reference sequence). DNA for the CDR3: TGTGCCACCAGCAGAGATCATATTGTGGGGCCCACCCGGACCTTC. The encoded protein is CATSRDHIVGPTRTF.

The rearrangement links TRBV19 to TRBJ2-5, with TRBD2 matching over 10 bases. The J call is uncertain, as TRBJ2-7 better fits the DNA end. In germline, CDR1 is LNHDA, CDR2 SQIVND (reference sequence). The CDR3 sequence is 15 residues long. The CDR3 here is CASAPVLAGEGEQYF. The CDR3 bases are TGTGCCAGTGCTCCGGTGCTAGCGGGAGAGGGCGAGCAGTACTTC.

The DNA of the CDR3 is TGTGCCAGCAGTGACCAGGGTACGAACATTCAGTACTTC. Residues: CASSDQGTNIQYF. The J gene is TRBJ2-4, the V gene TRBV2; D might be TRBD1 (5 bases). V lost 3 bases and J lost 7, with 10 bases in between. This CDR3 comprises 13 residues. Germline V gene data show CDR1 as SNHLY and CDR2 as FYNNEI. Variable domain in full (rest from reference TRBV2 and TRBJ2-4): EPEVTQTPSHQVTQMGQEVILRCVPISNHLYFYWYRQILGQKVEFLVSFYNNEISEKSEIFDDQFSVERPDGSNFTLKIRSTKLEDSAMYFCASSDQGTNIQYFGAGTRLSVL.

The chain links TRBV29-1 to TRBJ1-3; TRBD1 might be the D (6 bases). CDR1 is SQVTM and CDR2 is ANQGSEA in the germline V gene. The V and J ends lost 4 bases and 7 bases respectively, with 17 bases between them. The CDR3 contains 14 residues. Here the CDR3 DNA reads TGCAGCGTTGCAACCCGGGACACCCTTAACACCATATATTTT. Translating gives CSVATRDTLNTIYF.

This chain links TRBV7-9 with TRBJ1-2; 7 bases line up with TRBD1. The trim removed 1 base at V and 3 bases at J, leaving 5 bases unmatched. The CDR3 contains 15 residues. CDR1 is SEHNR and CDR2 is FQNEAQ in the germline V gene (reference sequence). CDR3 sequence (DNA): TGTGCCAGCAGCTTAGGAGGGGGCGCAGACTATGGCTACACCTTC. Translation: CASSLGGGADYGYTF. Supplemented by reference TRBV7-9 and TRBJ1-2, the full variable domain reads DTGVSQNPRHKITKRGQNVTFRCDPISEHNRLYWYRQTLGQGPEFLTYFQNEAQLEKSRLLSDRFSAERPKGSFSTLEIQRTEQGDSAMYLCASSLGGGADYGYTFGSGTRLTVV.

In this sample, this clone turned up once. The V and J genes are TRBV10-3 and TRBJ2-7; 8 bases fit TRBD2. Germline V gives CDR1 ENHRY, CDR2 SYGVKD. The CDR3 runs 14 residues. J lost 2 bases, V lost 4 bases, and 4 bases had no gene match. CDR3 sequence (DNA): TGTGCCATCAGTGTGAATAGCGGGACCTACGAGCAGTACTTC. Protein sequence: CAISVNSGTYEQYF.

The chain links TRBV6-6 to TRBJ2-1, with D perhaps TRBD1 or TRBD2 (5 bases each). The germline V gene encodes CDR1 MNHNY and CDR2 SVGAGI (reference sequence). The CDR3 sequence is 15 residues long. V was clipped by 6 bases and J by 6 bases, with 18 bases between them. CDR3: CASSVLNRDLNEQFF. The CDR3 DNA reads TGTGCCAGCAGCGTACTTAACCGGGACCTCAATGAGCAGTTCTTC.

V is TRBV19 and J is TRBJ2-1; no definite D call. The CDR3 consists of 14 residues. The V end lost 3 bases, the J end lost 8 bases, and 14 bases lay between the germline ends. In germline, CDR1 is LNHDA, CDR2 SQIVND (reference sequence). The CDR3 nucleotides are TGTGCCAGTAGTATGGGCAGGCGTGGTGATGAGCAGTTCTTC. Its protein product is CASSMGRRGDEQFF. Looking up the rest from reference TRBV19 and TRBJ2-1 gives the full variable domain: DGGITQSPKYLFRKEGQNVTLSCEQNLNHDAMYWYRQDPGQGLRLIYYSQIVNDFQKGDIAEGYSVSREKKESFPLTVTSAQKNPTAFYLCASSMGRRGDEQFFGPGTRLTVL.

CDR3 DNA: TGCGCCAGCAGCTTGGACGCGGGTTCACCCCTCCACTTT. Translating gives CASSLDAGSPLHF. This chain uses TRBV5-1 with TRBJ1-6; D is unclear. Germline CDR1 reads SGHRS; CDR2 reads YFSETQ. This CDR3 region has 13 residues. V lost 0 bases, J lost 9 bases, and 7 bases lay in between. Based on the CDR3 plus reference TRBV5-1 and TRBJ1-6, the full variable domain is KAGVTQTPRYLIKTRGQQVTLSCSPISGHRSVSWYQQTPGQGLQFLFEYFSETQRNKGNFPGRFSGRQFSNSRSEMNVSTLELGDSALYLCASSLDAGSPLHFGNGTRLTVT.

The gene calls are TRBV15 and TRBJ2-1, with a possible D match to TRBD2 (5 bases). The CDR3 runs 12 residues. The ends were cut back, 5 bases at V and 8 bases at J, with 10 bases in the middle. CDR1 is LNHNV and CDR2 is YYDKDF in the germline V gene (reference sequence). Here the CDR3 reads CATSLNSDEQFF. CDR3 in DNA: TGTGCCACCAGCTTAAATAGCGATGAGCAGTTCTTC.

CDR3 DNA sequence: TGTGCCAGCAGTTACTCTCTAGCGGACTACAATGAGCAGTTCTTC. The encoded protein is CASSYSLADYNEQFF. The chain is built from TRBV6-7 and TRBJ2-1, with TRBD2 matching over 7 bases. TRBV6-7 counts as an open reading frame of uncertain function. Germline trimming cut 0 bases from V and 3 bases from J; bases unmatched to any gene: 2. CDR3 length: 15 amino acids.

The chain recombines TRBV27 with TRBJ1-5; D is uncertain. CDR1 MNHEY and CDR2 SMNVEV come from the germline V gene (reference sequence). The CDR3 is made up of 14 amino acids. The ends were cut back, 6 bases at V and 7 bases at J, with 16 bases in the middle. The CDR3 DNA is TGTGCCAGCAGCCCTGCGGGGATATGGCAGCCCCAGCATTTT. Amino acid sequence: CASSPAGIWQPQHF.

This rearrangement joins TRBV28 to TRBJ2-1, with 9 bases matching TRBD2. CDR1 is MDHEN, CDR2 SYDVKM, per germline. The CDR3 contains 15 residues. Trimming at V came to 7 bases and at J to 3 bases, leaving 7 bases not matched to a gene. CDR3 loop: CASTKTSGYYNEQFF. The CDR3 DNA reads as TGTGCCAGCACCAAGACTAGCGGATACTACAATGAGCAGTTCTTC.

The J gene is TRBJ2-7, the V gene TRBV18; D possibly corresponds to TRBD1 (6 bases). CDR1 is KGHSH and CDR2 is LQKENI in the germline V gene. There are 13 residues in the CDR3. Trimming pared 5 bases from V and 1 base from J, leaving 9 bases between. In nucleotides, the CDR3 is TGTGCCAGCTCAGCCGGACAGTCCTACGAGCAGTACTTC. Translation gives CASSAGQSYEQYF.

Turning to this clone: This may arise from a read error, as a much more abundant clone is one base away. V gene TRBV2 combines with J gene TRBJ1-5; D unresolved. Germline V CDR1 and CDR2: SNHLY, FYNNEI. The CDR3 totals 12 residues. CDR3 DNA: TGTGCCGGCAGTGAAGCGACTCAGCCCCAGCATTTT. Its translation is CAGSEATQPQHF. Using reference TRBV2 and TRBJ1-5 for the parts outside the CDR3, the full variable domain is EPEVTQTPSHQVTQMGQEVILRCVPISNHLYFYWYRQILGQKVEFLVSFYNNEISEKSEIFDDQFSVERPDGSNFTLKIRSTKLEDSAMYFCAGSEATQPQHFGDGTRLSIL.

The gene calls are TRBV28 and TRBJ1-1, with D unclear. CDR3 size: 14 residues. V lost 7 bases and J lost 1, with 13 bases in between. CDR1 MDHEN and CDR2 SYDVKM come from the germline V gene. In DNA form, the CDR3 reads TGTGCCAGCACCATGCGGACTGCGAACACTGAAGCTTTCTTT. Translating gives CASTMRTANTEAFF.

In this sample, this clone turned up once. This chain connects TRBV7-9 to TRBJ2-1, with D unclear. The CDR3 covers 15 residues. Germline CDR1 reads SEHNR; CDR2 reads FQNEAQ (reference sequence). V was cut by 0 bases and J by 6 bases, with 12 bases left in between. CDR3 coding DNA: TGTGCCAGCAGCTTAGCGGTCCTGGCTAGCAATGAGCAGTTCTTC. Protein product: CASSLAVLASNEQFF.

The V call is TRBV2, the J call TRBJ2-3; 13 bases are a match to TRBD2. The germline V gene has CDR1 SNHLY and CDR2 FYNNEI. V dropped 5 bases and J dropped 5; count of bases not matched to a gene: 13. This CDR3 has 18 amino acids. The CDR3 bases are TGTGCCAGCAGTTCTTTCGGACTAGCGGGGGTACCAGGAGATACGCAGTATTTT. The encoded protein is CASSSFGLAGVPGDTQYF.